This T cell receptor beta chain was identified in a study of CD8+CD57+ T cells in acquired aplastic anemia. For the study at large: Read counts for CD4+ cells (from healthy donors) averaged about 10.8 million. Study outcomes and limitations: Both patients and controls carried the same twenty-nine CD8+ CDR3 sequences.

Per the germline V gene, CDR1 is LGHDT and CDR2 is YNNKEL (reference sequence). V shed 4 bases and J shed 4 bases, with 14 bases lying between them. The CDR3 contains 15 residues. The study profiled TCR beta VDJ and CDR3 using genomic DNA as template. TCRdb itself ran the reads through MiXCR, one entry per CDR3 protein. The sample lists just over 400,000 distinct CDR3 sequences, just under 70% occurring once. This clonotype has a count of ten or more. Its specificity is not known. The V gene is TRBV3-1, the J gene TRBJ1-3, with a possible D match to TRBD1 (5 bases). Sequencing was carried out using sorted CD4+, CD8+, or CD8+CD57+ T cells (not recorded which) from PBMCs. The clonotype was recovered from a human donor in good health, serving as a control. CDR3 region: CASSRGAMGGNTIYF. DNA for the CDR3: TGTGCCAGCAGCCGCGGGGCTATGGGGGGAAACACCATATATTTT.